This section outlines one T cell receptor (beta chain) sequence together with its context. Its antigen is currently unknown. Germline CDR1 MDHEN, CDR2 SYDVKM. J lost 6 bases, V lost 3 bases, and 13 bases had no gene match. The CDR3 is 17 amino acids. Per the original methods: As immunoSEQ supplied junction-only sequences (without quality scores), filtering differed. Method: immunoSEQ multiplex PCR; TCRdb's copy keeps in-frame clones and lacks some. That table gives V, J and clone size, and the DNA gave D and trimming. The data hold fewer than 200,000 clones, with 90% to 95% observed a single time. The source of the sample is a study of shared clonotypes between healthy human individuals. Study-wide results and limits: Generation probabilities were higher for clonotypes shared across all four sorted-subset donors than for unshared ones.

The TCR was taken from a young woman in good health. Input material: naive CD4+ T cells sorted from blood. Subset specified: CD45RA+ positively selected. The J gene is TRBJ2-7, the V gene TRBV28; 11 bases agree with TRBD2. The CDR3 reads CASSFARGLAGGSEQYF. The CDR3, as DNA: TGTGCCAGCAGTTTTGCCAGGGGCCTAGCGGGAGGATCCGAGCAGTACTTC.